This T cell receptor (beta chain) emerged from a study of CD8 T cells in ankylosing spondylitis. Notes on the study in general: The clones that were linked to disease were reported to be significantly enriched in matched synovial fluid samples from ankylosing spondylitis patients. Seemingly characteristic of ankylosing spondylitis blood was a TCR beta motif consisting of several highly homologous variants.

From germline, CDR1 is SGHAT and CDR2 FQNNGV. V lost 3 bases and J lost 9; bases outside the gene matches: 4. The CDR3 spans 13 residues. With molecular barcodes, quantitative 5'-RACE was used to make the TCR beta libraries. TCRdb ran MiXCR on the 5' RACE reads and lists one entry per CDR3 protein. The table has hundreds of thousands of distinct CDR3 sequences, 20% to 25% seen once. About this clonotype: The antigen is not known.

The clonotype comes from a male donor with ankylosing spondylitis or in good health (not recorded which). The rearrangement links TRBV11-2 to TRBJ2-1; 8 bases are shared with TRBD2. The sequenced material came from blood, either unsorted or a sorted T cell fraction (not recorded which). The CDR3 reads CASSFGGVSEQFF. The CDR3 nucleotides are TGTGCCAGCAGCTTCGGGGGGGTGAGTGAGCAGTTCTTC.